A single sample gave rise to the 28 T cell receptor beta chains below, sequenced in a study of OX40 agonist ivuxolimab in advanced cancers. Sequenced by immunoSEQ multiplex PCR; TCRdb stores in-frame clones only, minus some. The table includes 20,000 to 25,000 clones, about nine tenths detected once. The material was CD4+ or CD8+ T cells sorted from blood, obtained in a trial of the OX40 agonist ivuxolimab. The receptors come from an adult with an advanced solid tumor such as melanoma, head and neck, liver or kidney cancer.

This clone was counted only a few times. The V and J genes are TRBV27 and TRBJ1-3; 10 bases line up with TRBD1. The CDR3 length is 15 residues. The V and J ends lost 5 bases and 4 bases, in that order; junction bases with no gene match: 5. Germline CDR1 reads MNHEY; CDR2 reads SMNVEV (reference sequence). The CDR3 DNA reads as TGTGCCAGCAGTCACGGGACAGGGGCAGGAAACACCATATATTTT. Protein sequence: CASSHGTGAGNTIYF.

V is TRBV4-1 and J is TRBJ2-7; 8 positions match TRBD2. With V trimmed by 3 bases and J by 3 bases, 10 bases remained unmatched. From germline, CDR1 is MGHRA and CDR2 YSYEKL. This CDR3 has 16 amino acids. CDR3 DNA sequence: TGCGCCAGCAGCCAGACCGCGGGGGGATCCCTCTACGAGCAGTACTTC. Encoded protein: CASSQTAGGSLYEQYF.

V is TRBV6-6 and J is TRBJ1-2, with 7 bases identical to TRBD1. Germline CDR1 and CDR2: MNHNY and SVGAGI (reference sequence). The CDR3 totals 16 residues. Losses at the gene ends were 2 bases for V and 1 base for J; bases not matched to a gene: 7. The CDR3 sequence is CASSYLRDSDNYGYTF. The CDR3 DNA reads TGTGCCAGCAGTTACCTCCGGGACAGCGATAACTATGGCTACACCTTC.

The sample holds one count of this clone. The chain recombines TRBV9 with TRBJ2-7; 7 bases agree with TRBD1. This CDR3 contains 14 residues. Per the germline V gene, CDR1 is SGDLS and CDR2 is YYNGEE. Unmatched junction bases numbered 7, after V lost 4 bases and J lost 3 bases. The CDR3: CASSTTGQIYEQYF. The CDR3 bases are TGTGCCAGCAGCACCACGGGACAGATCTACGAGCAGTACTTC.

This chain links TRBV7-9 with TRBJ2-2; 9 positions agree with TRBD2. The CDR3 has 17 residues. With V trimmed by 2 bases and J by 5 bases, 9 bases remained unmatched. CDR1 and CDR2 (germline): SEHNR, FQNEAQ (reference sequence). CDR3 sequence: CASSLLTTSGYTGELFF. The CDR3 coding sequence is TGTGCCAGCAGCTTATTAACCACTAGCGGGTATACCGGGGAGCTGTTTTTT.

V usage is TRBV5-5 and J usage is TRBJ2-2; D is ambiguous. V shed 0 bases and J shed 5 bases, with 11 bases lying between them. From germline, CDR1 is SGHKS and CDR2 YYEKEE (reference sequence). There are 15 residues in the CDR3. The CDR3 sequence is CASSLVVFRTGELFF. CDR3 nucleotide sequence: TGTGCCAGCAGCTTGGTGGTCTTCAGGACCGGGGAGCTGTTTTTT.

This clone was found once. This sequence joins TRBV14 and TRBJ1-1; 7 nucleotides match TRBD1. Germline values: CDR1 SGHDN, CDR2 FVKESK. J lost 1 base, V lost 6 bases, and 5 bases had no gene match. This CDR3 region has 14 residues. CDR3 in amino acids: CASRRQGPNTEAFF. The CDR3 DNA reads TGTGCCAGCAGACGACAGGGCCCGAACACTGAAGCTTTCTTT.

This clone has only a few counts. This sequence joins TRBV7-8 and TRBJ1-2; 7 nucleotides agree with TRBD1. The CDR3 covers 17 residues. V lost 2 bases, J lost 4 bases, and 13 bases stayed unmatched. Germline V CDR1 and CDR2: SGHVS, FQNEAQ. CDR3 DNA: TGTGCCAGCAGCTTACTCGAGACAGGGACCAACCCCTATGGCTACACCTTC. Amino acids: CASSLLETGTNPYGYTF.

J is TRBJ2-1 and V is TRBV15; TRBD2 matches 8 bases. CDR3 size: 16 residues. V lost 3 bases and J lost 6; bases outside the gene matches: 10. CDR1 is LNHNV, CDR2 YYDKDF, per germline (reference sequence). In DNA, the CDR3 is TGTGCCACCAGCAGGGGGAGGGAAGCGGGAGTCAATGAGCAGTTCTTC. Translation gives CATSRGREAGVNEQFF. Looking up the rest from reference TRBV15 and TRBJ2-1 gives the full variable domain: DAMVIQNPRYQVTQFGKPVTLSCSQTLNHNVMYWYQQKSSQAPKLLFHYYDKDFNNEADTPDNFQSRRPNTSFCFLDIRSPGLGDTAMYLCATSRGREAGVNEQFFGPGTRLTVL.

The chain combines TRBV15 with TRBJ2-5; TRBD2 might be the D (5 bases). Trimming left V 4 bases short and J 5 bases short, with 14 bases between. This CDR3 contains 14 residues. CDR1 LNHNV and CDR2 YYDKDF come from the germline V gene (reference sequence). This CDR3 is CATSIEREWETQYF. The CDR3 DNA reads TGTGCCACCAGCATTGAACGGGAATGGGAGACCCAGTACTTC.

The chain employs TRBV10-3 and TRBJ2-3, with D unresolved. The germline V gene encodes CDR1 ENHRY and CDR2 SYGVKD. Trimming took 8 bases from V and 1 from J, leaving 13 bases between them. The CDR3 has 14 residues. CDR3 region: CAIGKIGGTDTQYF. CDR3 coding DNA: TGTGCCATCGGGAAGATTGGGGGCACAGATACGCAGTATTTT.

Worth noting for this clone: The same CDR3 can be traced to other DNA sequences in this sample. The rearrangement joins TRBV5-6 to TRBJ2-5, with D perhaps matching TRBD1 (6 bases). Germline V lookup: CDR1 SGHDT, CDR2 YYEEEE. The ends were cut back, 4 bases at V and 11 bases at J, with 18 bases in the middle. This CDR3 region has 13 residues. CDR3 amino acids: CASSPGAPAPQYF. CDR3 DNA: TGTGCCAGCAGCCCAGGGGCTCCTGCCCCTCAGTACTTC.

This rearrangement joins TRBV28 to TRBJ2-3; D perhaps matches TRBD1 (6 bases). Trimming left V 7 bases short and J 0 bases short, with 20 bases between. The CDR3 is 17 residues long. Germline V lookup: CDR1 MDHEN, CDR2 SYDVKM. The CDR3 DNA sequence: TGTGCCAGCACTCGTTCCCGGACAGCAACTAGCACAGATACGCAGTATTTT. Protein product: CASTRSRTATSTDTQYF.

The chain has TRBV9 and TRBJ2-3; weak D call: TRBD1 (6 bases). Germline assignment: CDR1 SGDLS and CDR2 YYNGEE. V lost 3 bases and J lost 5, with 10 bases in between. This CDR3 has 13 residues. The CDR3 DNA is TGTGCCAGCAGCGCGGGACAATTAGATACGCAGTATTTT. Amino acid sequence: CASSAGQLDTQYF.

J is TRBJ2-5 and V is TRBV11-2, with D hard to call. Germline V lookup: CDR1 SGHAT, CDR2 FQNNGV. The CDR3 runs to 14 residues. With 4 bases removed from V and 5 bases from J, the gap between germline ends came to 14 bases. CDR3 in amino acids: CASSSSEPWETQYF. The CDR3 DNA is TGTGCCAGCAGCTCTTCCGAGCCTTGGGAGACCCAGTACTTC.

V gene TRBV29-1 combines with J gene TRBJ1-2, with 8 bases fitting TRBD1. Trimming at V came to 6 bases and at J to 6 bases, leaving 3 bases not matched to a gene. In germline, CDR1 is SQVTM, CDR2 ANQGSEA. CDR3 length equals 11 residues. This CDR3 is CSVADRDGYTF. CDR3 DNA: TGCAGCGTAGCGGACAGGGATGGCTACACCTTC.

CDR3 DNA: TGCGCCAGCAGCTGGGACAGAGAATACGATGACAATGAGCAGTTCTTC. It translates to CASSWDREYDDNEQFF. The chain joins TRBV5-1 to TRBJ2-1; 7 nucleotides align to TRBD1. CDR1 is SGHRS and CDR2 is YFSETQ in the germline V gene. The CDR3 extends over 16 amino acids. With V trimmed by 3 bases and J by 5 bases, 11 bases remained unmatched.

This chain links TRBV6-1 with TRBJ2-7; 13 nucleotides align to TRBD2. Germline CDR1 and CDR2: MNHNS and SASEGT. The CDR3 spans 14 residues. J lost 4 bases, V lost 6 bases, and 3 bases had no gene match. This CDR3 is CASSSGLAGYEQYF. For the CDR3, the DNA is TGTGCCAGCAGCTCGGGACTAGCGGGATACGAGCAGTACTTC.

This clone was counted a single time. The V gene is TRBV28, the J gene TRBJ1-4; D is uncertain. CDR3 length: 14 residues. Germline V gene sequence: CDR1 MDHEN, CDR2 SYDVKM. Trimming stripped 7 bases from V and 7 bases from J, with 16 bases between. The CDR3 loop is CASTDPTGGEKLFF. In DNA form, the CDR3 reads TGTGCCAGCACCGATCCGACGGGAGGTGAAAAACTGTTTTTT.

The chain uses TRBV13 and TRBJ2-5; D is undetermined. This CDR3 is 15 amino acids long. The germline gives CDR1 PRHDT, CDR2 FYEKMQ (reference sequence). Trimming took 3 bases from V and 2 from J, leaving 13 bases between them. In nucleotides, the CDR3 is TGTGCCAGCAGCTTTTCCTTGGCAGCACAAGAGACCCAGTACTTC. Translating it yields CASSFSLAAQETQYF. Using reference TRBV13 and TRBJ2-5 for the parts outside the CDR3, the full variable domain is AAGVIQSPRHLIKEKRETATLKCYPIPRHDTVYWYQQGPGQDPQFLISFYEKMQSDKGSIPDRFSAQQFSDYHSELNMSSLELGDSALYFCASSFSLAAQETQYFGPGTRLLVL.

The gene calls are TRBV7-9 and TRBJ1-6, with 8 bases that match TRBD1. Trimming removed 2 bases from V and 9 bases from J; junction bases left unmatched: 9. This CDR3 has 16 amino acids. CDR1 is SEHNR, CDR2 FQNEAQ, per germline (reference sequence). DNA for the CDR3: TGTGCCAGCAGCTTAAGGGACAGGCCTGGGGGTTCACCCCTCCACTTT. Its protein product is CASSLRDRPGGSPLHF.

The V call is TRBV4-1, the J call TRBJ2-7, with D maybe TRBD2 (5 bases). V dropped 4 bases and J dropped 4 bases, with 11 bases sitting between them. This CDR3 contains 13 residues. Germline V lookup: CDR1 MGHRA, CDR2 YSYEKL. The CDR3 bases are TGCGCCAGCAGCCTGGGAGAACATTACGAGCAGTACTTC. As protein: CASSLGEHYEQYF.

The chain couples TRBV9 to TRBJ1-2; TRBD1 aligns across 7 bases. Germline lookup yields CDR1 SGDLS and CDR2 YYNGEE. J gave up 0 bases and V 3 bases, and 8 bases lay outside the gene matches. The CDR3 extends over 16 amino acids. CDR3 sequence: CASSDRDSLANYGYTF. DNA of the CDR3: TGTGCCAGCAGCGACCGGGACAGCCTAGCTAACTATGGCTACACCTTC.

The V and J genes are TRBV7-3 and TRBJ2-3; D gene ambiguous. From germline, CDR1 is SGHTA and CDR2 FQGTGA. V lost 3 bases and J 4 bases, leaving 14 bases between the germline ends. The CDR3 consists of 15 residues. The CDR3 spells CASSFNLGVPDTQYF. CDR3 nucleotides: TGTGCCAGCAGCTTTAACCTCGGAGTCCCAGATACGCAGTATTTT. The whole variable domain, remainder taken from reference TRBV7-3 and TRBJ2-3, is GAGVSQTPSNKVTEKGKYVELRCDPISGHTALYWYRQSLGQGPEFLIYFQGTGAADDSGLPNDRFFAVRPEGSVSTLKIQRTERGDSAVYLCASSFNLGVPDTQYFGPGTRLTVL.

The CDR3 DNA reads TGTGCCAGCAGTTTAGCCAGGCCGGGGGGCGAGCAGTACTTC. Its protein product is CASSLARPGGEQYF. The V gene is TRBV28, the J gene TRBJ2-7, with 7 positions matching TRBD2. Looked up from germline, CDR1 is MDHEN and CDR2 is SYDVKM. CDR3 length equals 14 residues. The junction had 7 bases not matched to a gene; V was cut back by 2 bases and J by 6 bases. Looking up the rest from reference TRBV28 and TRBJ2-7 gives the full variable domain: DVKVTQSSRYLVKRTGEKVFLECVQDMDHENMFWYRQDPGLGLRLIYFSYDVKMKEKGDIPEGYSVSREKKERFSLILESASTNQTSMYLCASSLARPGGEQYFGPGTRLTVT.

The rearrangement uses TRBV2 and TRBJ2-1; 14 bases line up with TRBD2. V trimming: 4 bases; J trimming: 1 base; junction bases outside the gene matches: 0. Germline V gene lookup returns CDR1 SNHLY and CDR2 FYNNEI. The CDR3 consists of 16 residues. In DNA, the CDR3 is TGTGCCAGCAGTGGACTAGCGGGAGGGTCCTACAATGAGCAGTTCTTC. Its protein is CASSGLAGGSYNEQFF.

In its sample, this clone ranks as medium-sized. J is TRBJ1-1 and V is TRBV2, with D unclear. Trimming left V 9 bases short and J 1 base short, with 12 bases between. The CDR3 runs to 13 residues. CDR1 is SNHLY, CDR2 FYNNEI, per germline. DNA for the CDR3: TGTGCCAGGGTGATTGCCAGGAACACTGAAGCTTTCTTT. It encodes CARVIARNTEAFF.

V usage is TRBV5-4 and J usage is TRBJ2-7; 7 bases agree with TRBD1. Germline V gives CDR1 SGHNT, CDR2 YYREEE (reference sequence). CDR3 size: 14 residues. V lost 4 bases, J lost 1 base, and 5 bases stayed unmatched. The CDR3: CASSLGTASYEQYF. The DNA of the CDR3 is TGTGCCAGCAGCCTAGGGACAGCATCCTACGAGCAGTACTTC.